The 6 T cell receptor beta chains in this list originate from one sample, sequenced in a study of blood T cells in healthy people across ages. A sample-barcoded 5' primer and a J-beta primer mix were used in a second PCR of roughly 7 to 11 cycles. TCRdb re-derived calls from the 5' RACE reads in MiXCR, one entry per CDR3 protein. This sample has over 450,000 distinct CDR3 sequences; around 24% occur once, and the top ten carry under 9%. This sample was also put to use in a study of T cells of mothers and their children.

The sequencing sample was made of blood. The source is a boy between 10 and 17 years old in good health.

CDR3 nucleotide sequence: TGTGCCAGCAGTGACAGTGCAGGCAAAAACATTCAGTACTTC. Its protein is CASSDSAGKNIQYF. The chain carries TRBV6-4 and TRBJ2-4; no reliable D call. The V end was cut by 2 bases, the J end by 3 bases, with 8 bases between. This CDR3 contains 14 residues. Germline-derived CDR1 and CDR2 are MRHNA and SNTAGT.

V usage is TRBV20-1 and J usage is TRBJ2-5; 9 bases line up with TRBD1. The DNA end favors TRBJ2-1, so the J call may be wrong. CDR3 size: 15 residues. Per germline, CDR1 DFQATT and CDR2 SNEGSKA (reference sequence). The CDR3 loop reads CSAPARDRVANEQFF. The CDR3, as DNA: TGCAGTGCCCCGGCCCGGGACAGGGTGGCAAATGAGCAGTTCTTC.

The V call is TRBV5-1, the J call TRBJ2-5; 8 nucleotides line up with TRBD2. V shed 4 bases and J 5 bases; nucleotides not matched to a gene: 10. The CDR3 consists of 15 residues. Germline V gene lookup returns CDR1 SGHRS and CDR2 YFSETQ. The CDR3 bases are TGCGCCAGCAGCCTGAGGGGACTAGTCAAGGAGACCCAGTACTTC. This sequence encodes CASSLRGLVKETQYF.

This sequence joins TRBV27 and TRBJ2-1; 7 positions match TRBD2. CDR3 length: 14 residues. Germline V gene sequence: CDR1 MNHEY, CDR2 SMNVEV (reference sequence). The J segment lost 9 bases and the V segment lost 5 bases, leaving 10 bases of the junction unmatched. CDR3 DNA: TGTGCCAGCAGTCCGGGTCCCGTAGCGGGTGAGCAGTTCTTC. Protein product: CASSPGPVAGEQFF.

The rearrangement uses TRBV6-1 and TRBJ2-7, with a weak D call TRBD1 (6 bases). CDR1 is MNHNS and CDR2 is SASEGT in the germline V gene. The CDR3 has 14 amino acids. The V and J ends lost 3 bases and 0 bases respectively, with 9 bases between them. CDR3 region: CASSEDSYSYEQYF. In nucleotides, the CDR3 is TGTGCCAGCAGTGAGGACAGCTACTCCTACGAGCAGTACTTC.

V is TRBV5-5 and J is TRBJ2-4, with 7 bases fitting TRBD1. J lost 5 bases, V lost 4 bases, and 0 bases had no gene match. CDR1 SGHKS and CDR2 YYEKEE come from the germline V gene (reference sequence). CDR3 length: 12 residues. CDR3 DNA: TGTGCCAGCAGCGGGACAGAAAACATTCAGTACTTC. It is translated as CASSGTENIQYF.